The clone carrying this TCR beta chain was counted ten times or more. This entry is derived from a study of Graves' ophthalmopathy and Graves' hyperthyroidism. Scientists amplified the TCR beta CDR3 regions from RNA transcripts. HTBI primers served in a first-round RT-PCR, which a second-round multiplex PCR followed. TCRdb ran MiXCR on the multiplex PCR reads and lists one entry per CDR3 protein. Of 400,000 or so distinct CDR3 sequences detected, about 18% appear once; the ten largest clones hold 2.4%. Germline V lookup: CDR1 LGHNA, CDR2 YNFKEQ. The J segment lost 5 bases and the V segment lost 1 base, leaving 11 bases of the junction unmatched. The CDR3 has 17 residues.

This chain links TRBV4-2 with TRBJ2-5, with 9 bases matching TRBD2. This receptor was identified in an adult woman with stable Graves' hyperthyroidism. Specimen: peripheral blood. The CDR3 DNA sequence: TGTGCCAGCAGCCAAGTTTATGGGACTAGCCAGCTGGAGACCCAGTACTTC. This sequence encodes CASSQVYGTSQLETQYF.